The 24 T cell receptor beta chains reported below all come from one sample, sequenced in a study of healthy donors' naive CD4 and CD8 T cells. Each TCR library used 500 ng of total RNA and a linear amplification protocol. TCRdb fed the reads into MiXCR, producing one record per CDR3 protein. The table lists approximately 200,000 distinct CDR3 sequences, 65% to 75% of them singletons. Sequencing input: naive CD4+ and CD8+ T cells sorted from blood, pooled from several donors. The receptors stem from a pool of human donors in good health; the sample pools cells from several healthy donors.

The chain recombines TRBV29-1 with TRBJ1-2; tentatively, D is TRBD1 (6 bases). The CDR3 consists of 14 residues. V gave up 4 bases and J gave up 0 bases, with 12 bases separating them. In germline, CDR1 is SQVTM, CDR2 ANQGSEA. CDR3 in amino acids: CSVAPGEANYGYTF. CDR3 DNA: TGCAGCGTTGCGCCAGGGGAAGCTAACTATGGCTACACCTTC.

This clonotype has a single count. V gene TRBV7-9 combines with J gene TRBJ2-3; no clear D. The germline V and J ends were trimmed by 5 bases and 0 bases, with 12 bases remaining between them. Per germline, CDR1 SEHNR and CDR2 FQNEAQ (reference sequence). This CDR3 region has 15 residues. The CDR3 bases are TGTGCCAGCAGCCCCCTATATGGAAGCACAGATACGCAGTATTTT. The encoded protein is CASSPLYGSTDTQYF.

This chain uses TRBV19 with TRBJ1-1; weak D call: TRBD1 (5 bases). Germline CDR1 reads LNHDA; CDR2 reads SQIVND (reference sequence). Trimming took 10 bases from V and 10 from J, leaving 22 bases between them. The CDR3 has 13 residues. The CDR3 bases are TGTGCCACCGCCCCGGTTCAGGGCGGAAGAGCTTTCTTT. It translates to CATAPVQGGRAFF.

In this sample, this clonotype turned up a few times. The CDR3 nucleotides read TGCAGCGTTGACCCCGCCGGGACTAGCGGGGGAGAGACCCAGTACTTC. Its protein is CSVDPAGTSGGETQYF. V is TRBV29-1 and J is TRBJ2-5; TRBD2 matches at 14 bases. The CDR3 is 16 residues long. The V gene end was trimmed by 3 bases and the J gene end by 4 bases; junction bases not matched to a gene: 7. Germline lookup yields CDR1 SQVTM and CDR2 ANQGSEA.

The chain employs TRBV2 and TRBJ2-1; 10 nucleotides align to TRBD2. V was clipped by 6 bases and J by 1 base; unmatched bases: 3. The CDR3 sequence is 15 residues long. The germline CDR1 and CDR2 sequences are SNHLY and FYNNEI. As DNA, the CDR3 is TGTGCCAGCAGCGGACTAGCGGCTTCCTACAATGAGCAGTTCTTC. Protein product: CASSGLAASYNEQFF.

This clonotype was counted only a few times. CDR3: CASSYTTGRTYEQYF. As DNA, the CDR3 is TGCGCCAGCAGCTACACAACGGGGCGTACCTACGAGCAGTACTTC. The rearrangement joins TRBV5-1 to TRBJ2-7; D possibly matches TRBD1 or TRBD2 (5 bases each). Between the trimmed V and J ends, which lost 3 bases and 2 bases, there was a span of 15 bases. The V gene's germline CDR1 is SGHRS and CDR2 YFSETQ. The CDR3 has 15 amino acids.

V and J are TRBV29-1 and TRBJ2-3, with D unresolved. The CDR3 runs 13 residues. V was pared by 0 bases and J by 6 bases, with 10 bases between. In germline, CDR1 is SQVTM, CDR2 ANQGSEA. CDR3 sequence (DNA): TGCAGCGTTGAAGACGCGTGGTACGATACGCAGTATTTT. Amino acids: CSVEDAWYDTQYF.

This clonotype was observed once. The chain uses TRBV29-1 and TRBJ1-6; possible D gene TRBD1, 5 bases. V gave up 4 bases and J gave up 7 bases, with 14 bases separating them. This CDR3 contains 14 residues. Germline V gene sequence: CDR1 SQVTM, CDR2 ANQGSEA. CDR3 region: CSVAWGVGNSPLHF. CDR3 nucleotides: TGCAGCGTTGCATGGGGCGTGGGGAATTCACCCCTCCACTTT.

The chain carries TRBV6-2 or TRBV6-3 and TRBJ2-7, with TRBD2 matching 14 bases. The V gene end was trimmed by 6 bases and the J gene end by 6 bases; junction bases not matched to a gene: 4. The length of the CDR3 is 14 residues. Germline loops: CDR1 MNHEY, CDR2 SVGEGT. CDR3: CASSNGLAGGEQYV. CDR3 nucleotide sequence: TGTGCCAGCAGCAACGGACTAGCGGGAGGCGAGCAGTACGTC.

CDR3: CASSSPGTGLNTEAFF. Here the CDR3 DNA reads TGTGCCAGCAGTTCCCCAGGGACAGGGCTGAACACTGAAGCTTTCTTT. The chain joins TRBV6-2 or TRBV6-3 to TRBJ1-1; 9 nucleotides agree with TRBD1. The CDR3 loop spans 16 amino acids. Germline trimming cut 4 bases from V and 0 bases from J; bases unmatched to any gene: 6. Germline V gene lookup returns CDR1 MNHEY and CDR2 SVGEGT.

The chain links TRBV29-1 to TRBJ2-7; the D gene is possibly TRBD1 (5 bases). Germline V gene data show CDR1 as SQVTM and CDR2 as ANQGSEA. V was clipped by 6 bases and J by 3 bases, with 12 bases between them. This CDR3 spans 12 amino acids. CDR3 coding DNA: TGCAGCGTCAGGACAAGGGACTACGAGCAGTACTTC. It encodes CSVRTRDYEQYF.

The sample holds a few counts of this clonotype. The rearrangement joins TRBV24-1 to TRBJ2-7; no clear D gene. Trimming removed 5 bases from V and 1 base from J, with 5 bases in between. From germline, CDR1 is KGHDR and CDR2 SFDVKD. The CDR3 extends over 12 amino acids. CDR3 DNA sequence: TGTGCCACCAGTGCTGATTCCTACGAGCAGTACTTC. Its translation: CATSADSYEQYF.

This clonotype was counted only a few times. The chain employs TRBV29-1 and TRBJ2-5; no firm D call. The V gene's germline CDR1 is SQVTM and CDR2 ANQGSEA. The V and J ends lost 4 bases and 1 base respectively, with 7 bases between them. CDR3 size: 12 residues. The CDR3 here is CSVALSQETQYF. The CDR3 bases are TGCAGCGTTGCACTCAGCCAAGAGACCCAGTACTTC.

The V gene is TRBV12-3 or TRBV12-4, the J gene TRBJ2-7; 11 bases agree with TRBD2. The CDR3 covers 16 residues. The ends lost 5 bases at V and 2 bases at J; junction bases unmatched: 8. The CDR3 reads CASSRTSGFRAYEQYF. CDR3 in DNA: TGTGCCAGCAGTCGGACTAGCGGGTTCCGTGCCTACGAGCAGTACTTC.

The CDR3: CASSRETGGTYEQYF. The CDR3 coding sequence is TGTGCCAGCAGTAGGGAGACAGGGGGAACCTACGAGCAGTACTTC. The chain recombines TRBV27 with TRBJ2-7; 9 bases fit TRBD1. Germline loops: CDR1 MNHEY, CDR2 SMNVEV (reference sequence). The CDR3 spans 15 residues. V lost 5 bases and J lost 2; bases outside the gene matches: 7.

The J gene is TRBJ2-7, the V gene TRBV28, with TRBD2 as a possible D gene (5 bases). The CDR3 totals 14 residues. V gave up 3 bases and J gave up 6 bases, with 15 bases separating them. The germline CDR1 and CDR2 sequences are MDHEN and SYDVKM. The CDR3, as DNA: TGTGCCAGCAGTTTCGGTGGGAGCGCATTCGAGCAGTACTTC. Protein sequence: CASSFGGSAFEQYF.

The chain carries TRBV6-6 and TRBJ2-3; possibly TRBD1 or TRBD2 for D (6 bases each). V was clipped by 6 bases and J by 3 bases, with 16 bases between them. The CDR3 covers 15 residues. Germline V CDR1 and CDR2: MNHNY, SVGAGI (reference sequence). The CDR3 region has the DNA TGTGCCAGCAGGAACGGGGGCCCCCGTACAGATACGCAGTATTTT. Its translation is CASRNGGPRTDTQYF.

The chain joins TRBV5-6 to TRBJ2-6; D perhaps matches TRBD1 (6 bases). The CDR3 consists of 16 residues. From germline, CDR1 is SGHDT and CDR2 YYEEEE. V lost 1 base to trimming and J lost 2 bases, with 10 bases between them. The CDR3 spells CASSLQGTTGANVLTF. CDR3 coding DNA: TGTGCCAGCAGCTTGCAGGGGACAACTGGGGCCAACGTCCTGACTTTC.

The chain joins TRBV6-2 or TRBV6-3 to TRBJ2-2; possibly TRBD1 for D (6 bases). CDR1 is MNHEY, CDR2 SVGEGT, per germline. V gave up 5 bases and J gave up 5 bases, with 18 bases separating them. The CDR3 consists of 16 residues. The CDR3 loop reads CASSQIQVQGTGELFF. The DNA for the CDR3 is TGTGCCAGCAGTCAAATCCAAGTACAGGGTACCGGGGAGCTGTTTTTT.

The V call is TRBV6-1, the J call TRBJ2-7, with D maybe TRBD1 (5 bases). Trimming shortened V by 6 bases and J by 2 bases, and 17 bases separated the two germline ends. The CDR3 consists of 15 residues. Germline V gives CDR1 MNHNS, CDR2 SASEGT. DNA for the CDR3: TGTGCCAGCAGGTTGGGCTTGGACACCGCCTACGAGCAGTACTTC. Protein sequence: CASRLGLDTAYEQYF.

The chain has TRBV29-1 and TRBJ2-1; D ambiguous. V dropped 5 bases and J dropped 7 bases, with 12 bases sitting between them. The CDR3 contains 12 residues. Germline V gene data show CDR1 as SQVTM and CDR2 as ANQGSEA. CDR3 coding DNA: TGCAGCGTTCTGACCCCGTGGAATGAGCAGTTCTTC. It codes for CSVLTPWNEQFF.

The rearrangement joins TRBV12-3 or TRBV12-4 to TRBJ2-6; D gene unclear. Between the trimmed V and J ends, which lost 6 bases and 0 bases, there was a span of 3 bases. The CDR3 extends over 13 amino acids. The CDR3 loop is CASRNSGANVLTF. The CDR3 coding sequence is TGTGCCAGCAGGAACTCTGGGGCCAACGTCCTGACTTTC.

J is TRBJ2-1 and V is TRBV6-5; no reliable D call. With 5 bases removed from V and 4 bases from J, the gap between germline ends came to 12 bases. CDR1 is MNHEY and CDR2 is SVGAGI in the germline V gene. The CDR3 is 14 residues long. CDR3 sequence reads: CASSPEAVYNEQFF. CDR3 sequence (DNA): TGTGCCAGCAGTCCCGAGGCCGTGTACAATGAGCAGTTCTTC.

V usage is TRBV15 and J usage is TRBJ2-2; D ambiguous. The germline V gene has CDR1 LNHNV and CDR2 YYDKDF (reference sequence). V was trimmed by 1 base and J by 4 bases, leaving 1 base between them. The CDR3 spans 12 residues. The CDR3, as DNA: TGTGCCACCAGCAGAGTCACCGGGGAGCTGTTTTTT. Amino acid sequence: CATSRVTGELFF.